This TCR beta chain was identified during a study of identical twins. Study-wide findings and caveats: Cord blood beta clonotypes that were abundant carried fewer insertions, and memory repertoires showed no such trend.

TCRdb re-analysed the 5' RACE reads in MiXCR, keeping a single row per CDR3 protein. The table shows around 680,000 distinct CDR3 sequences, with roughly 8% occurring only once. This clonotype has at least ten counts. Its antigen is as yet unknown. The same specimen was also included in a second study, on yellow fever vaccine responses in identical twins.

Sequenced input: PBMCs. The receptor was isolated from a young woman in good health.

The CDR3 here is CSARDGTSGRYEQYF. In DNA form, the CDR3 reads TGCAGTGCTAGAGATGGGACTAGCGGGAGATACGAGCAGTACTTC. V gene TRBV20-1 combines with J gene TRBJ2-7, with 14 nucleotides matching TRBD2. From germline, CDR1 is DFQATT and CDR2 SNEGSKA (reference sequence). V was clipped by 0 bases and J by 4 bases; unmatched bases: 2. The length of the CDR3 is 15 residues.